Below, 22 T cell receptor beta chains from the same sample are listed, as sequenced in a study of human T cells and chemical hapten exposure. Time point described: patch test 3, about 24 weeks after DPC sensitization. Treatment reported: therapeutic diphenylcyclopropenone sensitization with weekly scalp DPC. TCRdb ran MiXCR on the RACE reads and lists one entry per CDR3 protein. This sample has around 150,000 distinct CDR3 sequences, with 25% to 30% found just once. Material: whole blood, obtained in connection with sensitization to the hapten diphenylcyclopropenone (DPC). The source is a woman between 18 and 29 years old with alopecia areata. Some clones in this sample may be carry-over from other donors' samples.

In this sample, this clonotype turned up a few times. The rearrangement uses TRBV5-1 and TRBJ2-7; 7 nucleotides match TRBD1. The CDR3 has 15 amino acids. The V segment lost 0 bases and the J segment 3 bases; nucleotides outside the gene matches: 6. Germline V gene data show CDR1 as SGHRS and CDR2 as YFSETQ. The CDR3 loop reads CASSLGGTADYEQYF. CDR3 bases: TGCGCCAGCAGCTTGGGAGGGACAGCGGACTACGAGCAGTACTTC.

This clonotype was seen repeatedly, ten times or more. CDR3 DNA sequence: TGCAGCGGTCGGGACAGGGGATTTACCGGGGAGCTGTTTTTT. It codes for CSGRDRGFTGELFF. The chain recombines TRBV29-1 with TRBJ2-2; 10 nucleotides line up with TRBD1. V shed 7 bases and J 5 bases; nucleotides not matched to a gene: 7. CDR1 SQVTM and CDR2 ANQGSEA come from the germline V gene. This CDR3 has 14 amino acids.

This clonotype turned up a few times. This rearrangement joins TRBV20-1 to TRBJ2-5; D unresolved. Trimming pared 4 bases from V and 5 bases from J, leaving 8 bases between. Germline CDR1 is DFQATT and CDR2 is SNEGSKA (reference sequence). This CDR3 contains 11 residues. CDR3 amino acids: CSATVEETQYF. The CDR3 DNA is TGCAGTGCTACGGTGGAGGAGACCCAGTACTTC.

The gene calls are TRBV7-6 and TRBJ2-7, with 7 bases identical to TRBD1. The CDR3 covers 15 residues. CDR1 and CDR2 (germline): SGHVS, FNYEAQ. V was clipped by 5 bases and J by 7 bases; unmatched bases: 14. This CDR3 reads CASSTGDNPLGEQYF. In DNA, the CDR3 is TGTGCCAGCAGCACAGGGGACAACCCCCTGGGGGAGCAGTACTTC.

This clonotype was found a few times. V is TRBV25-1 and J is TRBJ2-3; D is perhaps TRBD2 (7 bases). This CDR3 contains 12 residues. Germline V gene data show CDR1 as MGHDK and CDR2 as SYGVNS. Trimming took off 6 bases at V and 10 bases at J, with 14 bases between the two ends. This CDR3 reads CASSRGAGPQYF. The CDR3 DNA reads TGTGCCAGCAGCCGGGGGGCTGGGCCGCAGTATTTT.

This clonotype was seen a few times. The rearrangement links TRBV20-1 to TRBJ2-3; a weak D match, TRBD2 (6 bases). The CDR3 covers 14 residues. Germline V gene sequence: CDR1 DFQATT, CDR2 SNEGSKA (reference sequence). V was clipped by 2 bases and J by 2 bases, with 11 bases between them. The CDR3 region has the DNA TGCAGTGCTAGATTTGCGGGGACCACAGATACGCAGTATTTT. Translating it yields CSARFAGTTDTQYF.

This clonotype has just a few counts. The gene calls are TRBV6-2 or TRBV6-3 and TRBJ2-1; 7 positions agree with TRBD2. V was pared by 10 bases and J by 4 bases, with 10 bases of the junction left unmatched. Germline V gene sequence: CDR1 MNHEY, CDR2 SVGEGT. The CDR3 has 14 amino acids. The CDR3 DNA reads as TGTGCCACCAAGGGCGCGGGAGAATACAATGAGCAGTTCTTC. Residues: CATKGAGEYNEQFF.

This clonotype was detected ten times or more. The chain joins TRBV9 to TRBJ2-7; TRBD2 matches 9 bases. The CDR3 has 13 residues. Germline V gives CDR1 SGDLS, CDR2 YYNGEE. V lost 7 bases to trimming and J lost 5 bases; unmatched junction nucleotides: 7. CDR3 in DNA: TGTGCCAGCGGTAGCGGGAGTGTAAACGAGCAGTACTTC. Translating gives CASGSGSVNEQYF.

This chain links TRBV7-2 with TRBJ1-3; no firm D call. There are 13 residues in the CDR3. The V and J ends lost 2 bases and 1 base respectively, with 3 bases between them. Germline loops: CDR1 SGHTA, CDR2 FQGNSA. This CDR3 is CASSLNSGNTIYF. The CDR3 DNA is TGTGCCAGCAGCTTAAATTCTGGAAACACCATATATTTT.

This clonotype appeared a few times. The chain joins TRBV7-9 to TRBJ1-5; 9 nucleotides agree with TRBD1. CDR1 is SEHNR, CDR2 FQNEAQ, per germline (reference sequence). The CDR3 runs 17 residues. Germline trimming cut 4 bases from V and 6 bases from J; bases unmatched to any gene: 13. The CDR3 bases are TGTGCCAGCAGCTCGCGGACAGGGGAATTAAATTGTCAGCCCCAGCATTTT. Protein product: CASSSRTGELNCQPQHF. The full variable domain, completed using reference TRBV7-9 and TRBJ1-5, is DTGVSQNPRHKITKRGQNVTFRCDPISEHNRLYWYRQTLGQGPEFLTYFQNEAQLEKSRLLSDRFSAERPKGSFSTLEIQRTEQGDSAMYLCASSSRTGELNCQPQHFGDGTRLSIL.

In this sample, this clonotype turned up a few times. J is TRBJ2-3 and V is TRBV12-3 or TRBV12-4, with 7 bases lining up with TRBD1. V gave up 5 bases and J gave up 0 bases; unmatched junction bases: 5. The CDR3 contains 15 residues. The CDR3: CASSDRALSTDTQYF. The CDR3, as DNA: TGTGCCAGCAGTGACAGGGCCCTGAGCACAGATACGCAGTATTTT.

This clonotype has just a few counts. The chain recombines TRBV12-3 or TRBV12-4 with TRBJ1-2, with D maybe TRBD1 (5 bases). The length of the CDR3 is 12 residues. The V gene lost 4 bases and the J gene lost 2 bases, with 5 bases spanning the gap. The CDR3 DNA reads as TGTGCCAGCAGTTGGGGGAACTATGGCTACACCTTC. Translating it yields CASSWGNYGYTF.

This clonotype was observed at least ten times. DNA for the CDR3: TGCGCCAGCAGCCGCCGACAAGACACTGAAGCTTTCTTT. Translating gives CASSRRQDTEAFF. The V call is TRBV4-3, the J call TRBJ1-1, with unresolved D. V lost 4 bases, J lost 3 bases, and 9 bases lay in between. This CDR3 is built from 13 residues. CDR1 is LGHNA and CDR2 is YSLEER in the germline V gene.

This clonotype was seen a few times. In DNA, the CDR3 is TGCAGCGTCCCGAAGGCGGACCAAGAGACCCAGTACTTC. This sequence encodes CSVPKADQETQYF. This chain links TRBV29-1 with TRBJ2-5, with D hard to call. CDR1 and CDR2 from the germline V gene are SQVTM and ANQGSEA. The CDR3 spans 13 residues. V was clipped by 6 bases and J by 0 bases, with 11 bases between them. Combining the CDR3 with reference TRBV29-1 and TRBJ2-5 gives the whole variable domain SAVISQKPSRDICQRGTSLTIQCQVDSQVTMMFWYRQQPGQSLTLIATANQGSEATYESGFVIDKFPISRPNLTFSTLTVSNMSPEDSSIYLCSVPKADQETQYFGPGTRLLVL.

The chain is built from TRBV20-1 and TRBJ2-4; TRBD2 aligns across 10 bases. This CDR3 has 16 residues. Per the germline V gene, CDR1 is DFQATT and CDR2 is SNEGSKA (reference sequence). The junction had 7 bases not matched to a gene; V was cut back by 5 bases and J by 0 bases. This CDR3 reads CSAYTAGGLAKNIQYF. CDR3 bases: TGCAGTGCTTACACAGCGGGGGGGCTAGCCAAAAACATTCAGTACTTC.

This clonotype has more than one count but fewer than ten. The CDR3 nucleotides are TGCAGCGTTCGTACCGGGACAGAGACAGATACGCAGTATTTT. It encodes CSVRTGTETDTQYF. V is TRBV29-1 and J is TRBJ2-3, with TRBD1 identical over 7 bases. V was clipped by 5 bases and J by 3 bases; unmatched bases: 8. Germline CDR1 and CDR2: SQVTM and ANQGSEA. The CDR3 is made up of 14 amino acids.

This clonotype was seen a few times. This chain uses TRBV18 with TRBJ1-1; D remains unclear. Between the trimmed V and J ends, which lost 3 bases and 1 base, there was a span of 9 bases. The CDR3 is made up of 14 amino acids. Germline CDR1 is KGHSH and CDR2 is LQKENI. CDR3 residues: CASSPQSQNTEAFF. DNA for the CDR3: TGTGCCAGCTCACCCCAGTCCCAGAACACTGAAGCTTTCTTT. Full variable domain (rest looked up from reference TRBV18 and TRBJ1-1): NAGVMQNPRHLVRRRGQEARLRCSPMKGHSHVYWYRQLPEEGLKFMVYLQKENIIDESGMPKERFSAEFPKEGPSILRIQQVVRGDSAAYFCASSPQSQNTEAFFGQGTRLTVV.

The chain carries TRBV25-1 and TRBJ1-1; a possible D gene is TRBD1 (5 bases). The CDR3 has 14 amino acids. Germline V gene sequence: CDR1 MGHDK, CDR2 SYGVNS. The V and J ends lost 6 bases and 0 bases respectively, with 11 bases between them. The CDR3 protein is CASRRTTMNTEAFF. As DNA, the CDR3 is TGTGCCAGCAGACGGACAACGATGAACACTGAAGCTTTCTTT. Filled out from reference TRBV25-1 and TRBJ1-1, the complete variable domain reads EADIYQTPRYLVIGTGKKITLECSQTMGHDKMYWYQQDPGMELHLIHYSYGVNSTEKGDLSSESTVSRIRTEHFPLTLESARPSHTSQYLCASRRTTMNTEAFFGQGTRLTVV.

A note on this clonotype: One junction end does not reproduce the germline sequence, and a read error may be involved. V and J are TRBV6-2 or TRBV6-3 and TRBJ1-1, with 9 bases aligning to TRBD1. There are 13 residues in the CDR3. Germline V gene data show CDR1 as MNHEY and CDR2 as SVGEGT. The CDR3 protein is CASSSPGQGQNTF. The CDR3 nucleotides are TGTGCCAGCAGTTCCCCGGGACAGGGCCAAAACACTTTT.

This clonotype occurred a few times. V is TRBV4-1 and J is TRBJ2-2, with TRBD2 matching 8 bases. The CDR3 consists of 16 residues. V shed 0 bases and J 4 bases; nucleotides not matched to a gene: 4. Per the germline V gene, CDR1 is MGHRA and CDR2 is YSYEKL. CDR3 in amino acids: CASSQDPGGGTGELFF. The CDR3 DNA reads TGCGCCAGCAGCCAAGATCCGGGGGGGGGCACCGGGGAGCTGTTTTTT.

The chain employs TRBV10-3 and TRBJ2-1; 8 bases line up with TRBD1. The V segment lost 2 bases and the J segment 8 bases; nucleotides outside the gene matches: 8. The CDR3 totals 15 residues. Germline CDR1 reads ENHRY; CDR2 reads SYGVKD. DNA of the CDR3: TGTGCCATCAGTGAGGGGGCAGGGGGCCGGTATGAGCAGTTCTTC. The encoded protein is CAISEGAGGRYEQFF.

This clonotype has only a few counts. This sequence joins TRBV6-2 or TRBV6-3 and TRBJ2-1; D is uncertain. V lost 5 bases, J lost 0 bases, and 11 bases lay in between. Germline assignment: CDR1 MNHEY and CDR2 SVGEGT. There are 15 residues in the CDR3. CDR3 coding DNA: TGTGCCAGCAGTCCCACCCCAGTCTCCTACAATGAGCAGTTCTTC. This sequence encodes CASSPTPVSYNEQFF.